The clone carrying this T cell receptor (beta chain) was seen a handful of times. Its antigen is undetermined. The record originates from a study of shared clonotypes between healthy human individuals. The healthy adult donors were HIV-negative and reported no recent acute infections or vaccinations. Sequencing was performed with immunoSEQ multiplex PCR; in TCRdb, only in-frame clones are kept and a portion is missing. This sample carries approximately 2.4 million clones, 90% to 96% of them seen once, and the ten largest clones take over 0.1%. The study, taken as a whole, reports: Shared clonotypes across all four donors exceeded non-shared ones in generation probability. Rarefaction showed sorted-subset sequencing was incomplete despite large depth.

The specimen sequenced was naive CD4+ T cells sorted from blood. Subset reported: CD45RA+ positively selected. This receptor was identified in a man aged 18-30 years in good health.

CDR3 sequence: CASSLATVNTEAFF. In nucleotides, the CDR3 is TGTGCCAGCAGCTTAGCCACAGTGAACACTGAAGCTTTCTTT. The rearrangement links TRBV11-2 to TRBJ1-1; unclear D gene. Per germline, CDR1 SGHAT and CDR2 FQNNGV. V gave up 1 base and J gave up 0 bases, with 6 bases separating them. The CDR3 runs 14 residues.